These 32 T cell receptor beta chains were sequenced from one sample in a study of T cells in Graves' hyperthyroidism and ophthalmopathy. The source material, RNA transcripts, was used to amplify TCR beta CDR3 regions. RT-PCR in the first round (using the HTBI primer set) targeted the TCR CDR3. A single record per CDR3 protein comes from TCRdb applying MiXCR to the multiplex PCR reads. The sample records under 400,000 distinct CDR3 sequences, about a sixth being singletons. Sequenced: blood. These receptors came from a middle-aged woman with Graves' ophthalmopathy.

The chain couples TRBV30 to TRBJ2-5; a weak D match, TRBD2 (5 bases). This CDR3 has 13 amino acids. The V gene lost 2 bases and the J gene lost 2 bases, with 9 bases spanning the gap. From germline, CDR1 is GTSNPN and CDR2 SVGIG (reference sequence). This CDR3 is CAWSPGRQETQYF. The DNA for the CDR3 is TGTGCCTGGAGTCCTGGGAGACAAGAGACCCAGTACTTC.

The chain has TRBV6-5 and TRBJ2-7; 9 bases fit TRBD1. Germline V gene sequence: CDR1 MNHEY, CDR2 SVGAGI. J was trimmed by 6 bases and V by 4 bases; bases with no gene match: 7. The CDR3 covers 14 residues. The CDR3 DNA reads as TGTGCCAGCAGTTCCGGGACAGGGTCTAGCGAGCAGTACTTC. As protein: CASSSGTGSSEQYF.

As regards this clonotype: This may arise from a read error, as a much more abundant clone is one base away. The V gene is TRBV6-2 or TRBV6-3, the J gene TRBJ2-7; weak D call: TRBD1 (6 bases). Germline V lookup: CDR1 MNHEY, CDR2 SVGEGT. V lost 1 base and J lost 5, with 12 bases in between. The CDR3 spans 14 residues. The DNA for the CDR3 is TGTGCCAGCAGTTACTGGACAGATTCCGACGAGCAGTACTTC. Translated: CASSYWTDSDEQYF.

The rearrangement links TRBV7-9 to TRBJ2-7, with unresolved D. The germline V and J ends were trimmed by 11 bases and 3 bases, with 17 bases remaining between them. The CDR3 is 13 residues long. Germline assignment: CDR1 SEHNR and CDR2 FQNEAQ (reference sequence). The chain's CDR3 is CAGPGVPYYEQYF. CDR3 sequence (DNA): TGTGCCGGCCCCGGAGTACCCTACTACGAGCAGTACTTC. Filled out from reference TRBV7-9 and TRBJ2-7, the complete variable domain reads DTGVSQNPRHKITKRGQNVTFRCDPISEHNRLYWYRQTLGQGPEFLTYFQNEAQLEKSRLLSDRFSAERPKGSFSTLEIQRTEQGDSAMYLCAGPGVPYYEQYFGPGTRLTVT.

This clonotype was found many times. This rearrangement joins TRBV12-3 or TRBV12-4 to TRBJ1-1; no clear D gene. With 4 bases removed from V and 4 bases from J, the gap between germline ends came to 19 bases. The CDR3 is 16 amino acids. The CDR3 region has the DNA TGTGCCAGCAGTTCCGATCCGGGTCACCGACCCACTGAAGCTTTCTTT. This translates into CASSSDPGHRPTEAFF.

The rearrangement joins TRBV28 to TRBJ1-5, with D possibly matching TRBD1 (6 bases). This CDR3 has 16 residues. The V and J ends lost 3 bases and 1 base respectively, with 13 bases between them. Germline V CDR1 and CDR2: MDHEN, SYDVKM. The CDR3 nucleotides are TGTGCCAGCAGTTTCGGTTGGGGGGCCAGCAATCAGCCCCAGCATTTT. Its protein product is CASSFGWGASNQPQHF.

This chain joins TRBV28 and TRBJ2-7, with 7 bases fitting TRBD1. There are 13 residues in the CDR3. J was trimmed by 3 bases and V by 6 bases; bases with no gene match: 5. Looked up from germline, CDR1 is MDHEN and CDR2 is SYDVKM. Here the CDR3 DNA reads TGTGCCAGCAGAGGGACAGACATCTACGAGCAGTACTTC. Its protein is CASRGTDIYEQYF.

This clonotype has ten or more counts. The chain joins TRBV6-2 or TRBV6-3 to TRBJ2-5, with 7 bases fitting TRBD1. The CDR3 has 16 amino acids. Germline V gives CDR1 MNHEY, CDR2 SVGEGT. Trimming removed 2 bases from V and 2 bases from J; junction bases left unmatched: 8. CDR3 DNA sequence: TGTGCCAGCAGTTACATACGCGGACAGGCTCAAGAGACCCAGTACTTC. It specifies CASSYIRGQAQETQYF.

This clonotype was seen repeatedly, ten times or more. This chain uses TRBV27 with TRBJ2-5, with 10 bases identical to TRBD2. Germline V lookup: CDR1 MNHEY, CDR2 SMNVEV (reference sequence). V trimming: 5 bases; J trimming: 1 base; junction bases outside the gene matches: 4. CDR3 length: 15 residues. CDR3 loop: CASSRTSGPQETQYF. The CDR3 DNA reads TGTGCCAGCAGTAGGACTAGCGGCCCCCAAGAGACCCAGTACTTC.

This clonotype was seen repeatedly, ten times or more. This chain uses TRBV7-2 with TRBJ2-5; TRBD2 aligns across 8 bases. Trimming removed 5 bases from V and 3 bases from J; junction bases left unmatched: 8. This CDR3 has 15 amino acids. Germline values: CDR1 SGHTA, CDR2 FQGNSA. The CDR3 spells CASSTGGLVEETQYF. The CDR3, as DNA: TGTGCCAGCAGCACGGGGGGACTAGTTGAAGAGACCCAGTACTTC.

This clonotype came up many times. The V call is TRBV7-2, the J call TRBJ2-2; D may be TRBD1 (6 bases). Trimming shortened V by 4 bases and J by 0 bases, and 15 bases separated the two germline ends. The germline V gene has CDR1 SGHTA and CDR2 FQGNSA. There are 17 residues in the CDR3. This chain's CDR3 is CASSSSAWTANTGELFF. The CDR3 DNA is TGTGCCAGCAGCTCCTCGGCGTGGACAGCGAACACCGGGGAGCTGTTTTTT.

This clonotype was seen repeatedly, ten times or more. V and J are TRBV28 and TRBJ2-2; D remains unclear. Germline V gene data show CDR1 as MDHEN and CDR2 as SYDVKM. This CDR3 contains 13 residues. V was shortened by 3 bases and J by 4 bases, with 6 bases between the two germline ends. CDR3 amino acids: CASSFKGTGELFF. As DNA, the CDR3 is TGTGCCAGCAGTTTTAAGGGCACCGGGGAGCTGTTTTTT.

Written as DNA, the CDR3 is TGTGCCAGCAGTGACGGAGGGACAGGGAGCCACGAGCAGTACTTC. Translation gives CASSDGGTGSHEQYF. The chain is built from TRBV6-2 or TRBV6-3 and TRBJ2-7; 9 nucleotides line up with TRBD1. The CDR3 is made up of 15 amino acids. After removal of 5 bases from V and 5 bases from J, the junction contained 10 bases not matched to a gene. The germline V gene encodes CDR1 MNHEY and CDR2 SVGEGT.

At least ten counts were recorded for this clonotype. The J gene is TRBJ2-3, the V gene TRBV6-1; 9 nucleotides match TRBD1. Per the germline V gene, CDR1 is MNHNS and CDR2 is SASEGT. Trimming removed 9 bases from V and 3 bases from J; junction bases left unmatched: 4. This CDR3 spans 13 amino acids. In DNA form, the CDR3 reads TGTGCCAGTCGGGACAGGGTGACAGATACGCAGTATTTT. This sequence encodes CASRDRVTDTQYF.

The sample holds many counts of this clonotype. The gene calls are TRBV29-1 and TRBJ2-7, with TRBD2 matching 8 bases. V gave up 7 bases and J gave up 7 bases; unmatched junction bases: 6. Germline CDR1 reads SQVTM; CDR2 reads ANQGSEA. The CDR3 spans 11 residues. The CDR3 reads CSARGGGEQYF. In DNA, the CDR3 is TGCAGCGCCCGGGGGGGTGGGGAGCAGTACTTC.

This clonotype has ten or more counts. The rearrangement links TRBV7-9 to TRBJ2-2; D is undetermined. The CDR3 totals 14 residues. The germline V and J ends were trimmed by 5 bases and 1 base, with 8 bases remaining between them. CDR1 is SEHNR and CDR2 is FQNEAQ in the germline V gene (reference sequence). DNA of the CDR3: TGTGCCAGCAGCCCACCGAGGAACACCGGGGAGCTGTTTTTT. Translating it yields CASSPPRNTGELFF.

This clonotype showed up many times. The CDR3 is CATSRDLTGQAFRSGNTIYF. CDR3 in DNA: TGTGCCACCAGCAGAGATTTGACAGGACAAGCTTTTCGCTCTGGAAACACCATATATTTT. The J gene is TRBJ1-3, the V gene TRBV15; tentatively, D is TRBD1 (6 bases). Germline-derived CDR1 and CDR2 are LNHNV and YYDKDF (reference sequence). The germline V and J ends were trimmed by 0 bases and 0 bases, with 21 bases remaining between them. The CDR3 contains 20 residues.

This clonotype was observed at least ten times. CDR3 region: CASSPRPPNTEAFF. DNA of the CDR3: TGTGCCAGCAGCCCCCGCCCCCCGAACACTGAAGCTTTCTTT. The chain couples TRBV3-1 to TRBJ1-1; D is ambiguous. This CDR3 comprises 14 residues. The V gene lost 4 bases and the J gene lost 1 base, with 10 bases spanning the gap. CDR1 is LGHDT and CDR2 is YNNKEL in the germline V gene (reference sequence). The entire variable domain, with the rest obtained from reference TRBV3-1 and TRBJ1-1, is as follows: DTAVSQTPKYLVTQMGNDKSIKCEQNLGHDTMYWYKQDSKKFLKIMFSYNNKELIINETVPNRFSPKSPDKAHLNLHINSLELGDSAVYFCASSPRPPNTEAFFGQGTRLTVV.

This rearrangement joins TRBV15 to TRBJ1-2; maybe TRBD1 (6 bases). V dropped 11 bases and J dropped 4 bases, with 14 bases sitting between them. Germline CDR1 reads LNHNV; CDR2 reads YYDKDF (reference sequence). The CDR3 has 12 residues. This CDR3 is CAVSGATYGYTF. The CDR3 nucleotides are TGTGCCGTCTCGGGGGCAACCTATGGCTACACCTTC.

This clonotype was counted many times. The chain employs TRBV4-1 and TRBJ2-5; possibly TRBD2 for D (6 bases). The CDR3 is 14 amino acids. Germline V gives CDR1 MGHRA, CDR2 YSYEKL. V lost 0 bases, J lost 7 bases, and 12 bases lay in between. CDR3 nucleotide sequence: TGCGCCAGCAGCCAAGAGGCTGCGCGGGGGACCCAGTACTTC. Amino acid sequence: CASSQEAARGTQYF.

This clonotype was picked up many times. The chain is built from TRBV11-2 and TRBJ2-5, with D hard to call. CDR3 length: 15 residues. Per the germline V gene, CDR1 is SGHAT and CDR2 is FQNNGV. V lost 0 bases and J lost 2, with 10 bases in between. CDR3 bases: TGTGCCAGCAGCTTAGATCCGACAATTCAAGAGACCCAGTACTTC. Its protein product is CASSLDPTIQETQYF.

This clonotype has more than one count but fewer than ten. This sequence joins TRBV18 and TRBJ2-7, with 8 nucleotides matching TRBD2. CDR3 length: 15 residues. Germline CDR1 and CDR2: KGHSH and LQKENI. With 3 bases clipped from V and 1 base from J, the junction kept 5 bases outside the gene matches. The CDR3 spells CASSPPAGESYEQYF. CDR3 sequence (DNA): TGTGCCAGCTCACCTCCAGCGGGAGAATCCTACGAGCAGTACTTC.

This clonotype was detected ten times or more. The chain uses TRBV6-1 and TRBJ2-6; D tentatively fits TRBD1 or TRBD2 (5 bases each). The CDR3 sequence is 16 residues long. Germline assignment: CDR1 MNHNS and CDR2 SASEGT. V gave up 1 base and J gave up 4 bases, with 11 bases separating them. CDR3 loop: CASSEGLGVGANVLTF. CDR3 nucleotides: TGTGCCAGCAGTGAAGGTCTGGGGGTGGGGGCCAACGTCCTGACTTTC.

Only a few counts were recorded for this clonotype. The CDR3 here is CASSQDHGDTQYF. As DNA, the CDR3 is TGTGCCAGCAGCCAAGATCACGGAGATACGCAGTATTTT. This rearrangement joins TRBV4-2 to TRBJ2-3; D remains ambiguous. V was cut by 0 bases and J by 5 bases, with 6 bases left in between. CDR1 and CDR2 (germline): LGHNA, YNFKEQ. The CDR3 contains 13 residues.

Many counts were recorded for this clonotype. The chain joins TRBV6-5 to TRBJ2-2; D is undetermined. CDR1 and CDR2 from the germline V gene are MNHEY and SVGAGI. The CDR3 is 13 amino acids. Trimming left V 6 bases short and J 5 bases short, with 10 bases between. CDR3 nucleotides: TGTGCCAGCAGGGTTAGAGGAACCGGGGAGCTGTTTTTT. Amino acids: CASRVRGTGELFF.

This clonotype was found a few times. This chain links TRBV5-1 with TRBJ1-2, with 10 bases fitting TRBD1. Germline assignment: CDR1 SGHRS and CDR2 YFSETQ. The CDR3 sequence is 14 residues long. The trim removed 2 bases at V and 6 bases at J, leaving 4 bases unmatched. DNA of the CDR3: TGCGCCAGCAGCTTAGACAGGGGGCTCGATGGCTACACCTTC. Translating it yields CASSLDRGLDGYTF.

This clonotype has at least ten counts. The V and J genes are TRBV2 and TRBJ2-7; D gene uncertain. The CDR3 contains 10 residues. Trimming removed 6 bases at V and 4 bases at J, with 4 bases between. The germline gives CDR1 SNHLY, CDR2 FYNNEI. The DNA of the CDR3 is TGTGCCAGCAGACTGTACGAGCAGTACTTC. Encoded protein: CASRLYEQYF.

This clonotype showed up many times. V and J are TRBV12-3 or TRBV12-4 and TRBJ1-2, with a weak D call TRBD1 (6 bases). The CDR3 spans 14 residues. The V and J ends lost 4 bases and 4 bases respectively, with 13 bases between them. As DNA, the CDR3 is TGTGCCAGCAGTTCCCCCAGGGGAGGCTATGGCTACACCTTC. This codes for CASSSPRGGYGYTF.

This clonotype was seen repeatedly, ten times or more. The chain links TRBV7-8 to TRBJ1-2, with TRBD1 matching over 7 bases. CDR1 is SGHVS and CDR2 is FQNEAQ in the germline V gene. The CDR3 has 12 residues. V was pared by 5 bases and J by 6 bases, with 3 bases of the junction left unmatched. The DNA for the CDR3 is TGTGCCAGCAGCCCGCAGGGGGATGGCTACACCTTC. It specifies CASSPQGDGYTF.

This chain connects TRBV2 to TRBJ2-5; 7 positions agree with TRBD2. Germline V gives CDR1 SNHLY, CDR2 FYNNEI. CDR3 length equals 15 residues. The V gene end was trimmed by 4 bases and the J gene end by 4 bases; junction bases not matched to a gene: 9. The DNA of the CDR3 is TGTGCCAGCAGTGGTGGCGGGAGAATCCCAGAGACCCAGTACTTC. This sequence encodes CASSGGGRIPETQYF.

This clonotype was recorded many times. This chain connects TRBV13 to TRBJ2-7; D is perhaps TRBD2 (6 bases). V was pared by 4 bases and J by 7 bases, with 17 bases between. Looked up from germline, CDR1 is PRHDT and CDR2 is FYEKMQ (reference sequence). The CDR3 consists of 14 residues. Here the CDR3 DNA reads TGTGCCAGCAGCTATAGACTAGGGAAGGATGAGCAGTACTTC. The encoded protein is CASSYRLGKDEQYF.

This clonotype was picked up many times. This chain connects TRBV3-1 to TRBJ2-2, with TRBD1 identical over 8 bases. This CDR3 spans 15 amino acids. The V gene end was trimmed by 7 bases and the J gene end by 7 bases; junction bases not matched to a gene: 11. Looked up from germline, CDR1 is LGHDT and CDR2 is YNNKEL (reference sequence). The CDR3 nucleotides are TGTGCCAGCACCTTAGACAGGGGAATGAGCGGGGAGCTGTTTTTT. It specifies CASTLDRGMSGELFF. Full variable domain (missing parts from reference TRBV3-1 and TRBJ2-2): DTAVSQTPKYLVTQMGNDKSIKCEQNLGHDTMYWYKQDSKKFLKIMFSYNNKELIINETVPNRFSPKSPDKAHLNLHINSLELGDSAVYFCASTLDRGMSGELFFGEGSRLTVL.